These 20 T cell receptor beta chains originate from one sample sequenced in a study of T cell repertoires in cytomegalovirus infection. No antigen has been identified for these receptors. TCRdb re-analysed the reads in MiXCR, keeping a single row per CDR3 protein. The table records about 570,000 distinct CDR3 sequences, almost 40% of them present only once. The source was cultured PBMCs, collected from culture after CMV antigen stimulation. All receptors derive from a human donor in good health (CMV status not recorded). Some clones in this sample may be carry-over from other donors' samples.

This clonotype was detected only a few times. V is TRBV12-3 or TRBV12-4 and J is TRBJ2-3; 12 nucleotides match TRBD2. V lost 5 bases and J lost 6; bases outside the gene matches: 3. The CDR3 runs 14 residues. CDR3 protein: CASSTSGGLDTQYF. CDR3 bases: TGTGCCAGCAGTACTAGCGGGGGGCTCGATACGCAGTATTTT.

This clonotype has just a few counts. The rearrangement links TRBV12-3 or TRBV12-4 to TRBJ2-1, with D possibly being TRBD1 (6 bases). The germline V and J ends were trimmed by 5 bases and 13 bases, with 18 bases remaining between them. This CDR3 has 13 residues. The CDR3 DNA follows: TGTGCCAGCAGTCCCGGGACATCGACCTTACAGTTCTTC. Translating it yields CASSPGTSTLQFF.

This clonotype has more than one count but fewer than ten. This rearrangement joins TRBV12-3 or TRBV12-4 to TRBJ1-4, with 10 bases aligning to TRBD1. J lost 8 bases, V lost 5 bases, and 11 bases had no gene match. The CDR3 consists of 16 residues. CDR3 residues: CASSLYPGQGNEKLFF. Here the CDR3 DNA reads TGTGCCAGCAGTCTTTATCCGGGACAGGGGAACGAAAAACTGTTTTTT.

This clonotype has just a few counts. Here the CDR3 DNA reads TGTGCCAGCAGCTTTAACGGCTGGTACGAGCAGTACTTC. Residues: CASSFNGWYEQYF. This chain uses TRBV7-2 with TRBJ2-7, with unresolved D. The V end lost 3 bases, the J end lost 4 bases, and 10 bases lay between the germline ends. Per the germline V gene, CDR1 is SGHTA and CDR2 is FQGNSA. The CDR3 loop spans 13 amino acids.

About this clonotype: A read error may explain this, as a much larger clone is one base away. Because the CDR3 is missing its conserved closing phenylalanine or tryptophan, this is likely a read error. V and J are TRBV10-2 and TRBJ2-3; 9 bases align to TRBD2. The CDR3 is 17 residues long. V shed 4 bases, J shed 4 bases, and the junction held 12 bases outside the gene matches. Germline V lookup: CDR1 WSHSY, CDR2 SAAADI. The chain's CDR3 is CASSAPHGGRASDTQYL. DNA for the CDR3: TGCGCCAGCAGTGCCCCCCACGGCGGGAGGGCCTCAGATACGCAGTATCTT.

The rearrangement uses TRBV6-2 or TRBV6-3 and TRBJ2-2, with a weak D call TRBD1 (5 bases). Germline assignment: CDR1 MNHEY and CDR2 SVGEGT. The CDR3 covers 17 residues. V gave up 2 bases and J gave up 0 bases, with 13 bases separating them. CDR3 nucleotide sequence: TGTGCCAGCAGTTACGGGCAGGGCCGGACGAACACCGGGGAGCTGTTTTTT. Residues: CASSYGQGRTNTGELFF.

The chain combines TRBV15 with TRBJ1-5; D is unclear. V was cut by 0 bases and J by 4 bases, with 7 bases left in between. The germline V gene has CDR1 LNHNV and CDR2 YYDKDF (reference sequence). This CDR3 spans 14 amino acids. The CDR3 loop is CATSRDYANQPQHF. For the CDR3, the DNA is TGTGCCACCAGCAGAGATTATGCTAATCAGCCCCAGCATTTT. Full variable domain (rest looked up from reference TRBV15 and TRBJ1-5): DAMVIQNPRYQVTQFGKPVTLSCSQTLNHNVMYWYQQKSSQAPKLLFHYYDKDFNNEADTPDNFQSRRPNTSFCFLDIRSPGLGDTAMYLCATSRDYANQPQHFGDGTRLSIL.

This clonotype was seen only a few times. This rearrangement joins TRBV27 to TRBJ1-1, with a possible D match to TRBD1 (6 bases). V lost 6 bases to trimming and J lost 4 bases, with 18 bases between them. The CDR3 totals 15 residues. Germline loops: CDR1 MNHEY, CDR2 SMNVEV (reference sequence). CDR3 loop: CASRLEQGLFTEAFF. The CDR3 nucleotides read TGTGCCAGCAGGCTTGAACAGGGTTTATTCACTGAAGCTTTCTTT.

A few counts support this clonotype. For the CDR3, the DNA is TGTGCCAGCAGTGGGGCAGGGGGCCTCCGGCAGACCCAGTACTTC. The encoded protein is CASSGAGGLRQTQYF. V usage is TRBV6-1 and J usage is TRBJ2-5; 8 bases agree with TRBD1. Germline V CDR1 and CDR2: MNHNS, SASEGT. The CDR3 is 15 residues long. J lost 6 bases, V lost 4 bases, and 10 bases had no gene match.

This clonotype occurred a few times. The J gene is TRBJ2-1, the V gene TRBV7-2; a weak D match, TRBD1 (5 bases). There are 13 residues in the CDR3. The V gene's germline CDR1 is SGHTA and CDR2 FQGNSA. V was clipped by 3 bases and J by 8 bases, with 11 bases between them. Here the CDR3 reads CASSFSGIYEQFF. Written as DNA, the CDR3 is TGTGCCAGCAGCTTTTCAGGGATATATGAGCAGTTCTTC.

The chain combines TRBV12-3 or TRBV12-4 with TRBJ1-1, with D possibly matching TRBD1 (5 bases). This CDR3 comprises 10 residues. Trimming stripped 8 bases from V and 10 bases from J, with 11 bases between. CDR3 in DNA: TGTGCCAGCGGGGGTTTCGTAGCTTTCTTT. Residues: CASGGFVAFF.

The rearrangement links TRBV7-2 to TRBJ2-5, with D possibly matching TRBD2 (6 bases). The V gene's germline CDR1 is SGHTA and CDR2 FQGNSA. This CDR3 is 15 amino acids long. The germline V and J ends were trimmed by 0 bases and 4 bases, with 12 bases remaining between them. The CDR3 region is CASSLAGVGGETQYF. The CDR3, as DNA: TGTGCCAGCAGCTTAGCGGGCGTGGGGGGAGAGACCCAGTACTTC.

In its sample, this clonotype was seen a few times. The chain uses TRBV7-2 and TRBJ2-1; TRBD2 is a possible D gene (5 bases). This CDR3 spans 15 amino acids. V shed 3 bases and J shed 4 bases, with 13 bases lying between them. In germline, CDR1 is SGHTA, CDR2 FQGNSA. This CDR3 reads CASSFRDFSYNEQFF. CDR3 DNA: TGTGCCAGCAGCTTCCGGGATTTCTCGTACAATGAGCAGTTCTTC.

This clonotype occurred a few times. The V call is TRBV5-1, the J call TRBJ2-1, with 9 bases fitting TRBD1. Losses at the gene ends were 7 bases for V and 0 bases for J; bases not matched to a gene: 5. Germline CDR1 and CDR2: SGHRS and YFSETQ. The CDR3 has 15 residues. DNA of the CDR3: TGCGCCAGCGGACAGGGGTCCAGCTCCTACAATGAGCAGTTCTTC. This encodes CASGQGSSSYNEQFF.

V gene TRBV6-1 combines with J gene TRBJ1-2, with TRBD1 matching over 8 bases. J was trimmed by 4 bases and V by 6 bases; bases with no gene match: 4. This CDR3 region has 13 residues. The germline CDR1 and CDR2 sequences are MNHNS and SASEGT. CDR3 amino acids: CASRLQGGYGYTF. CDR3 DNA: TGTGCCAGCAGGCTACAGGGGGGCTATGGCTACACCTTC.

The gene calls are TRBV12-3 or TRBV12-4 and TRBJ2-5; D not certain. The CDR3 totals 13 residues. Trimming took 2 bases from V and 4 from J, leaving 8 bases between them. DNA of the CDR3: TGTGCCAGCAGTTTATGGGCCGGAGAGACCCAGTACTTC. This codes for CASSLWAGETQYF.

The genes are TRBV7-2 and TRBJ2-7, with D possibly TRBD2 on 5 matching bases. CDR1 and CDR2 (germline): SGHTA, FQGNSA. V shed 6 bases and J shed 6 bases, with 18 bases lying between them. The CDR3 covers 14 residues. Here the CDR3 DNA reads TGTGCCAGCAGTACCTCGGGGTTGGGCGGCGAGCAGTACTTC. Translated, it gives CASSTSGLGGEQYF. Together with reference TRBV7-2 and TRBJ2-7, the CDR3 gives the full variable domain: GAGVSQSPSNKVTEKGKDVELRCDPISGHTALYWYRQSLGQGLEFLIYFQGNSAPDKSGLPSDRFSAERTGGSVSTLTIQRTQQEDSAVYLCASSTSGLGGEQYFGPGTRLTVT.

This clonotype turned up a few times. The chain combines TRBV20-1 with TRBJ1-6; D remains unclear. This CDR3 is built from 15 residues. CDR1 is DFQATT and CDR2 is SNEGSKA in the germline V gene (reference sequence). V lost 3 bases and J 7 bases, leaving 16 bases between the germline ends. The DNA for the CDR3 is TGCAGTGCTAGGACGAGGTTGGGGAACAATTCACCCCTCCACTTT. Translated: CSARTRLGNNSPLHF.

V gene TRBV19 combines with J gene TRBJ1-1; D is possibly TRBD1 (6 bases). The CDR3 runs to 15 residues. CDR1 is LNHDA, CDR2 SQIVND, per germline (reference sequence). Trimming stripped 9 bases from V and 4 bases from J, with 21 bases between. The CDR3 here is CASEITQGFGTEAFF. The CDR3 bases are TGTGCCAGCGAAATAACACAGGGTTTCGGCACTGAAGCTTTCTTT.

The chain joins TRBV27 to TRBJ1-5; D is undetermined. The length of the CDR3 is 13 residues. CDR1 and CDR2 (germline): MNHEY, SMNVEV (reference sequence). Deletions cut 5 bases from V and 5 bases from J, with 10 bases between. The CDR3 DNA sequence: TGTGCCAGCAGTGGCAGTCCCCATCAGCCCCAGCATTTT. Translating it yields CASSGSPHQPQHF.